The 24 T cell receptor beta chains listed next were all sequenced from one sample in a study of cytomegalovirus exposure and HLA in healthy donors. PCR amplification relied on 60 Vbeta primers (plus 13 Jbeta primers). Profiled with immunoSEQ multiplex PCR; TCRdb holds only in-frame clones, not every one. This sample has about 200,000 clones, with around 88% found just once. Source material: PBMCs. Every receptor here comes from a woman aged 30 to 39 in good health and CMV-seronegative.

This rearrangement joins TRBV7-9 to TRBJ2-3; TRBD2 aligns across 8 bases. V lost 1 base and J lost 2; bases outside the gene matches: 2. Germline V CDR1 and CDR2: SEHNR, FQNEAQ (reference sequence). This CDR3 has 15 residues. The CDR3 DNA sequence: TGTGCCAGCAGCTTAGGCGGGGGGCTCACAGATACGCAGTATTTT. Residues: CASSLGGGLTDTQYF.

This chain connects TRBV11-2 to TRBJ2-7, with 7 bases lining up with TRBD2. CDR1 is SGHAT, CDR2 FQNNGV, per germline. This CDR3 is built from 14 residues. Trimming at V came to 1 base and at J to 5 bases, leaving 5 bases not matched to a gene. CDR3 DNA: TGTGCCAGCAGCTTAGTAGGGCTAGCGGACGAGCAGTACTTC. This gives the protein CASSLVGLADEQYF.

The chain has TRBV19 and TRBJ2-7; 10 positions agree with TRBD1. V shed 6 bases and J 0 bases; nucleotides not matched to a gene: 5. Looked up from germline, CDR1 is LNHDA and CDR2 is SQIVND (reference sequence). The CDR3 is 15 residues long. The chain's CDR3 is CASSPGQGISYEQYF. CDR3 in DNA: TGTGCCAGTAGCCCGGGACAGGGGATCTCCTACGAGCAGTACTTC.

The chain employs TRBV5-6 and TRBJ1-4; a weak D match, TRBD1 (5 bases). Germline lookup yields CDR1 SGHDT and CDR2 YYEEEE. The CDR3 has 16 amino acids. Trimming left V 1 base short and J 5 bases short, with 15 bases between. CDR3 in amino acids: CASSLFGVRGNEKLFF. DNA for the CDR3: TGTGCCAGCAGCTTGTTTGGGGTGCGGGGGAATGAAAAACTGTTTTTT.

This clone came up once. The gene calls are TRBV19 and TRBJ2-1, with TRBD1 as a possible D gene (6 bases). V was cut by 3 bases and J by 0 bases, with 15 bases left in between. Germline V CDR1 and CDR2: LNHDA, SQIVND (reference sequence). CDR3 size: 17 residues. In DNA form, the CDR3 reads TGTGCCAGTAGTATCTCGGGACACGCGGGCTCCTACAATGAGCAGTTCTTC. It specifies CASSISGHAGSYNEQFF. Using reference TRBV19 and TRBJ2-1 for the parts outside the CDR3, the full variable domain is DGGITQSPKYLFRKEGQNVTLSCEQNLNHDAMYWYRQDPGQGLRLIYYSQIVNDFQKGDIAEGYSVSREKKESFPLTVTSAQKNPTAFYLCASSISGHAGSYNEQFFGPGTRLTVL.

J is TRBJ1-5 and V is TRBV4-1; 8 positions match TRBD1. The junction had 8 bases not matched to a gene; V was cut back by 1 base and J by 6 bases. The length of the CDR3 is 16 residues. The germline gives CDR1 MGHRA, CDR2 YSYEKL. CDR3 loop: CASSQAWARGPQPQHF. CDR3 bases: TGCGCCAGCAGCCAAGCATGGGCCAGGGGGCCTCAGCCCCAGCATTTT.

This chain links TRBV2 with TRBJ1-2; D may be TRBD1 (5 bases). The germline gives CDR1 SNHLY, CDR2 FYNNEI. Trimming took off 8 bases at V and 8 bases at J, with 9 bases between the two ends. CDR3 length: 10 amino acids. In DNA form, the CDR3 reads TGTGCCAGCGGGGGGGGAGGCTACACCTTC. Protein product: CASGGGGYTF. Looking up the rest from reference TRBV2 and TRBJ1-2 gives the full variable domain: EPEVTQTPSHQVTQMGQEVILRCVPISNHLYFYWYRQILGQKVEFLVSFYNNEISEKSEIFDDQFSVERPDGSNFTLKIRSTKLEDSAMYFCASGGGGYTFGSGTRLTVV.

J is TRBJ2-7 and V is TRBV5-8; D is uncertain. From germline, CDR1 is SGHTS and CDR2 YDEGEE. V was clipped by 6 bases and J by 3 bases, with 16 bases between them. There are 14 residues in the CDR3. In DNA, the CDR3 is TGTGCCAGCACCTTTCTAACTGAGAACTACGAGCAGTACTTC. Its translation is CASTFLTENYEQYF.

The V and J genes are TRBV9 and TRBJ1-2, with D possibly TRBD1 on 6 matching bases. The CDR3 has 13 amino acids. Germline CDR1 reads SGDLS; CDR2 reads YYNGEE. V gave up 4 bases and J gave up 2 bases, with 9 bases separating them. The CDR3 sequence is CASSPDRNYGYTF. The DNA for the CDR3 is TGTGCCAGCAGCCCGGACAGAAACTATGGCTACACCTTC.

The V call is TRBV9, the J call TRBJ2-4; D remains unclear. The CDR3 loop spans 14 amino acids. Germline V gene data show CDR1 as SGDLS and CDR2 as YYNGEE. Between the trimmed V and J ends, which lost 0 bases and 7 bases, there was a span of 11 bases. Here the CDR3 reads CASSVGGRNNIQYF. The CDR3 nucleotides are TGTGCCAGCAGCGTAGGTGGCAGAAACAACATTCAGTACTTC.

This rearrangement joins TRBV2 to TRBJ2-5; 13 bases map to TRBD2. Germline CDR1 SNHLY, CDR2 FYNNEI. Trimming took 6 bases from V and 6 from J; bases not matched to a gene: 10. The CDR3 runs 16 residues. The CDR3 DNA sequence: TGTGCCAGCAGAGGGGGACGGACTAGCGGGAGCAAGACCCAGTACTTC. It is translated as CASRGGRTSGSKTQYF.

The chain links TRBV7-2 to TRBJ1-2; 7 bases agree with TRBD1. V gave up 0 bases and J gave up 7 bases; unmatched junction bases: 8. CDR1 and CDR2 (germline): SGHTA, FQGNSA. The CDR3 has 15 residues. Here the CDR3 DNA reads TGTGCCAGCAGCTTAGCGCTAGGAGGGGGCTTTGGCTACACCTTC. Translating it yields CASSLALGGGFGYTF.

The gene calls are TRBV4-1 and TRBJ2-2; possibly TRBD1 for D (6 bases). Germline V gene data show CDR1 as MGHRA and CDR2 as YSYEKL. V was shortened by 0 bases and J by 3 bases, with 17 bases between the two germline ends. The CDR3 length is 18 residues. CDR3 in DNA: TGCGCCAGCAGCCAAGATCCCCCCACAGGGCCCTACACCGGGGAGCTGTTTTTT. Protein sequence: CASSQDPPTGPYTGELFF.

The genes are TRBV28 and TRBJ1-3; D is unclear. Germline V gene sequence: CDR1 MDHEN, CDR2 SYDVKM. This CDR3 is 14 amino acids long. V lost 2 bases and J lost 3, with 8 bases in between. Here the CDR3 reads CASSLSGNGNTIYF. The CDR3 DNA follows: TGTGCCAGCAGTTTAAGCGGGAATGGAAACACCATATATTTT. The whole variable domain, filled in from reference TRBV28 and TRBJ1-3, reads DVKVTQSSRYLVKRTGEKVFLECVQDMDHENMFWYRQDPGLGLRLIYFSYDVKMKEKGDIPEGYSVSREKKERFSLILESASTNQTSMYLCASSLSGNGNTIYFGEGSWLTVV.

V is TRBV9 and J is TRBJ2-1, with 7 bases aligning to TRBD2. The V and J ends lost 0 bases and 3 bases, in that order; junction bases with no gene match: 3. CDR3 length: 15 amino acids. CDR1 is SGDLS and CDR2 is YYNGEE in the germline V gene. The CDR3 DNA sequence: TGTGCCAGCAGCGTAGTAGCGGGTTTCTACAATGAGCAGTTCTTC. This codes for CASSVVAGFYNEQFF.

The CDR3 sequence is CASRLLAGGVDTQYF. The CDR3 nucleotides are TGTGCCAGCAGACTACTAGCGGGGGGAGTGGATACGCAGTATTTT. This chain links TRBV6-1 with TRBJ2-3; the match to TRBD2 covers 12 bases. With 6 bases clipped from V and 6 bases from J, the junction kept 7 bases outside the gene matches. Germline V lookup: CDR1 MNHNS, CDR2 SASEGT. The CDR3 totals 15 residues.

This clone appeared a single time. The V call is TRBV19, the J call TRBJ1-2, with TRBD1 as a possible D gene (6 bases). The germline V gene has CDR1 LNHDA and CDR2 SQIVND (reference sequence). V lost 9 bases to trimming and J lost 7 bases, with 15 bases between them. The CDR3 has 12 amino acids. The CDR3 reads CASQAQGAGYTF. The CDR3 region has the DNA TGTGCCAGCCAGGCACAGGGAGCTGGCTACACCTTC.

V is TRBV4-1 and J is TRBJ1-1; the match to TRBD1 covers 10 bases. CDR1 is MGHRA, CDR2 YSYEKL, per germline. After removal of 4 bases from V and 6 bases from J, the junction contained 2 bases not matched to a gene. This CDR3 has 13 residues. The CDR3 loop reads CASSRGQGAEAFF. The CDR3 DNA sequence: TGCGCCAGCAGCCGAGGACAGGGGGCTGAAGCTTTCTTT.

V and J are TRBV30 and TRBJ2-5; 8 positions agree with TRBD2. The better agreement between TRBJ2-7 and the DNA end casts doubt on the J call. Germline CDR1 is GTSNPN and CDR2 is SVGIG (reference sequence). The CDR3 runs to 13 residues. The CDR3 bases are TGTGCCTGGAGTTATGTTCGGGGGGGCGAGCAGTACTTC. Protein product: CAWSYVRGGEQYF.

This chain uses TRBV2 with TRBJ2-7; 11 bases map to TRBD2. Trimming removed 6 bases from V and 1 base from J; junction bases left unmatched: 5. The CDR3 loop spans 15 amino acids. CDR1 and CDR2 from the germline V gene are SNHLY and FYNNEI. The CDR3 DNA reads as TGTGCCAGCAGCCTAGCGGGAGGATCATCCTACGAGCAGTACTTC. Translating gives CASSLAGGSSYEQYF. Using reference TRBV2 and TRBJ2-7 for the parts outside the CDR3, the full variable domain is EPEVTQTPSHQVTQMGQEVILRCVPISNHLYFYWYRQILGQKVEFLVSFYNNEISEKSEIFDDQFSVERPDGSNFTLKIRSTKLEDSAMYFCASSLAGGSSYEQYFGPGTRLTVT.

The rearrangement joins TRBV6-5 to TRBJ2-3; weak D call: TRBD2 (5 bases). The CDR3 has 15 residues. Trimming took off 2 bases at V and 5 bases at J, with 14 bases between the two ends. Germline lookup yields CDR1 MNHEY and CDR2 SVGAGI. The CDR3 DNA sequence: TGTGCCAGCAGTTACACGCGACTACCGGGAGATACGCAGTATTTT. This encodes CASSYTRLPGDTQYF.

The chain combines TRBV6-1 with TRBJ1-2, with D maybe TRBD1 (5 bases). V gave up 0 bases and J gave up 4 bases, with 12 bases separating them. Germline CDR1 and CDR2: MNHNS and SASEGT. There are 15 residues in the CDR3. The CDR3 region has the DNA TGTGCCAGCAGTGAAGCGTGGGGCCAGGGCTATGGCTACACCTTC. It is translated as CASSEAWGQGYGYTF.

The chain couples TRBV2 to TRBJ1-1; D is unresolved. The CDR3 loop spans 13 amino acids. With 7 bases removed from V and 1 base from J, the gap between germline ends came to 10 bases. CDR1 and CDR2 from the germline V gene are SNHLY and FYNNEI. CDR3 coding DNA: TGTGCCAGCACGGGAATGCCGAACACTGAAGCTTTCTTT. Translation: CASTGMPNTEAFF.

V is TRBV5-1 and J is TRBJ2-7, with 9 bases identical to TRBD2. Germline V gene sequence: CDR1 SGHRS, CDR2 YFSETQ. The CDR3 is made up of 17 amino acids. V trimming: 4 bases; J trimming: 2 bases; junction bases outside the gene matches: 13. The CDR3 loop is CASSQGIAGGGPYEQYF. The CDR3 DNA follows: TGCGCCAGCAGCCAGGGGATCGCGGGAGGGGGCCCCTACGAGCAGTACTTC.